The clone carrying this T cell receptor (beta chain) appeared once. What it binds is unknown. CDR1 SGHRS and CDR2 YFSETQ come from the germline V gene. V was cut by 3 bases and J by 3 bases, with 7 bases left in between. The CDR3 sequence is 12 residues long. These data belong to a study of cytotoxic CD8 clonotypes in ibrutinib-treated CLL. Study-level background: Among the patients, about a dozen presented as relapsed/refractory and fewer than 16 as treatment-naive; around 17 showed unmutated IGHV.

The method was immunoSEQ multiplex PCR; TCRdb's version includes in-frame clones alone and lacks a portion of them. The repertoire holds a few hundred thousand clones, roughly 67% seen once, with roughly 6% in the top ten. Study results and limitations: The clonality went up when patients responded to ibrutinib and dropped back toward baseline at progression.

V is TRBV5-1 and J is TRBJ2-7; the D is unclear. Material: PBMCs, obtained after 36 months of ibrutinib treatment. This TCR was sampled from a human donor with chronic lymphocytic leukemia. CDR3 sequence reads: CASSSGRYEQYF. CDR3 DNA sequence: TGCGCCAGCAGCTCAGGCCGCTACGAGCAGTACTTC.